The clone carrying this T cell receptor (beta chain) was seen a few times. The data belong to a study of identical twins. Healthy Caucasians were all of the donors. A single record per CDR3 protein comes from TCRdb applying MiXCR to the 5' RACE reads. The table shows about 690,000 distinct CDR3 sequences, with about 20% occurring only once. V lost 7 bases, J lost 13 bases, and 23 bases lay in between. The CDR3 is made up of 13 amino acids. Another study also made use of these data, one on T cells expressing NK-cell markers.

The chain uses TRBV12-3 or TRBV12-4 and TRBJ2-7, with D perhaps TRBD1 (6 bases). Sequencing was carried out using PBMCs. The clonotype originates from a woman aged 18-29 years in good health. DNA for the CDR3: TGTGCCAGCACCGCAGGGGACCTCCTTCGGCTCTACTTC. Protein sequence: CASTAGDLLRLYF.